This entry lists 31 T cell receptor beta chains sequenced from one sample in a study of T-cell reconstitution after alpha-beta-depleted transplantation in children. Preparing the TCRbeta library involved the use of unique molecular identifiers. Each CDR3 protein gets one entry after TCRdb re-called the PCR reads with MiXCR. The sample contains almost 500,000 distinct CDR3 sequences, under 15% of which appear only once. Source: PBMCs from the stem cell graft donor, taken from the stem cell graft. Receptors were obtained from a human donor who donated a stem cell graft to a child with combined immunodeficiency.

This clonotype was picked up many times. The chain couples TRBV4-1 to TRBJ2-3; no definite D call. This CDR3 comprises 14 residues. V lost 1 base, J lost 2 bases, and 7 bases lay in between. Germline V gene lookup returns CDR1 MGHRA and CDR2 YSYEKL. The CDR3 protein is CASSQVELTDTQYF. CDR3 nucleotide sequence: TGCGCCAGCAGCCAAGTAGAACTCACAGATACGCAGTATTTT.

The rearrangement uses TRBV10-3 and TRBJ2-7, with a weak D call TRBD1 (6 bases). Trimming left V 7 bases short and J 0 bases short, with 13 bases between. CDR1 ENHRY and CDR2 SYGVKD come from the germline V gene. CDR3 length equals 14 residues. CDR3 amino acids: CAINKDRISYEQYF. In nucleotides, the CDR3 is TGTGCCATCAACAAAGACAGGATCTCCTACGAGCAGTACTTC.

This clonotype has just a few counts. The chain uses TRBV15 and TRBJ1-5; perhaps TRBD1 as D (5 bases). Germline V gives CDR1 LNHNV, CDR2 YYDKDF (reference sequence). The CDR3 length is 17 residues. Trimming cost V 0 bases and J 6 bases, with 18 bases left between them. Here the CDR3 DNA reads TGTGCCACCAGCAGAGAGGGAGGGACTTTTGGTGGTCAGCCCCAGCATTTT. Amino acid sequence: CATSREGGTFGGQPQHF. Full variable domain (rest looked up from reference TRBV15 and TRBJ1-5): DAMVIQNPRYQVTQFGKPVTLSCSQTLNHNVMYWYQQKSSQAPKLLFHYYDKDFNNEADTPDNFQSRRPNTSFCFLDIRSPGLGDTAMYLCATSREGGTFGGQPQHFGDGTRLSIL.

This clonotype was detected only a few times. The chain uses TRBV20-1 and TRBJ1-6; D is undetermined. CDR1 and CDR2 from the germline V gene are DFQATT and SNEGSKA (reference sequence). The CDR3 spans 11 residues. V was clipped by 6 bases and J by 15 bases, with 15 bases between them. The CDR3 nucleotides read TGCAGTGCCATTCAGTCGAACCACCTCCACTTT. The encoded protein is CSAIQSNHLHF.

This clonotype was detected ten times or more. The rearrangement joins TRBV12-3 or TRBV12-4 to TRBJ1-1; D remains ambiguous. Deletions cut 1 base from V and 1 base from J, with 7 bases between. The CDR3 has 14 amino acids. CDR3 residues: CASSLGGENTEAFF. The CDR3 nucleotides read TGTGCCAGCAGTTTAGGGGGAGAGAACACTGAAGCTTTCTTT.

This clonotype was counted between two and nine times. The rearrangement links TRBV21-1 to TRBJ1-3; TRBD1, the table's D call, lacks a check against the DNA. TRBV21-1 is assigned pseudogene status. The CDR3 covers 16 residues. The CDR3 nucleotides read TGTGCCAGCAGCACCCACAGGGGTCCTTCTGGAAACACCATATATTTT. Its protein product is CASSTHRGPSGNTIYF.

The chain uses TRBV12-3 or TRBV12-4 and TRBJ2-1, with D hard to call. The length of the CDR3 is 11 residues. The ends were cut back, 7 bases at V and 6 bases at J, with 7 bases in the middle. CDR3 region: CASTLGNEQFF. CDR3 DNA: TGTGCCAGCACCTTGGGCAATGAGCAGTTCTTC.

The genes are TRBV30 and TRBJ1-1, with D perhaps TRBD1 (6 bases). Germline V lookup: CDR1 GTSNPN, CDR2 SVGIG (reference sequence). The V end lost 2 bases, the J end lost 4 bases, and 20 bases lay between the germline ends. CDR3 length: 16 amino acids. CDR3 in DNA: TGTGCCTGGAGTCCCCCAGGCCACCTCAGGGGCACTGAAGCTTTCTTT. Amino acids: CAWSPPGHLRGTEAFF.

This clonotype was picked up a small number of times. The V gene is TRBV6-2 or TRBV6-3, the J gene TRBJ1-1; D gene ambiguous. The CDR3 is made up of 13 amino acids. CDR1 MNHEY and CDR2 SVGEGT come from the germline V gene. Trimming removed 0 bases at V and 7 bases at J, with 9 bases between. CDR3 DNA: TGTGCCAGCAGTTACTCGACACCCTATGAAGCTTTCTTT. This codes for CASSYSTPYEAFF.

The rearrangement links TRBV11-1 to TRBJ2-2, with D possibly matching TRBD1 (6 bases). The CDR3 is made up of 16 amino acids. V was shortened by 3 bases and J by 0 bases, with 11 bases between the two germline ends. Germline V gene lookup returns CDR1 SGHAT and CDR2 FQDESV (reference sequence). The CDR3 DNA is TGTGCCAGCAGCTTCCTCCCAGGGGCGAACACCGGGGAGCTGTTTTTT. This sequence encodes CASSFLPGANTGELFF.

This clonotype was found a few times. This chain joins TRBV25-1 and TRBJ2-3; D is possibly TRBD1 (6 bases). The CDR3 is 13 residues long. Germline-derived CDR1 and CDR2 are MGHDK and SYGVNS. V was cut by 3 bases and J by 10 bases, with 14 bases left in between. The CDR3 nucleotides read TGTGCCAGCAGTGATCCGCGGCAGGGGCCGCAGTATTTT. Translation gives CASSDPRQGPQYF.

The J gene is TRBJ2-7, the V gene TRBV7-9, with D hard to call. The length of the CDR3 is 13 residues. V was clipped by 4 bases and J by 4 bases, with 11 bases between them. Germline loops: CDR1 SEHNR, CDR2 FQNEAQ (reference sequence). The CDR3 loop is CASSSLGFYEQYF. CDR3 DNA: TGTGCCAGCAGCTCTCTAGGGTTTTACGAGCAGTACTTC.

This clonotype has only a few counts. The CDR3 nucleotides are TGCAGCGTTGTGTCTGGTATTTACATGAACACTGAAGCTTTCTTT. This encodes CSVVSGIYMNTEAFF. The chain joins TRBV29-1 to TRBJ1-1, with D hard to call. Trimming took 4 bases from V and 0 from J, leaving 15 bases between them. The CDR3 runs to 15 residues. Germline lookup yields CDR1 SQVTM and CDR2 ANQGSEA.

The J gene is TRBJ1-6, the V gene TRBV6-5; a possible D gene is TRBD1 (5 bases). The CDR3 is made up of 14 amino acids. Trimming shortened V by 4 bases and J by 14 bases, and 18 bases separated the two germline ends. Germline values: CDR1 MNHEY, CDR2 SVGAGI. In DNA, the CDR3 is TGTGCCAGCAGTTTTGAGGCGGGGGTGCGAACCCTCCACTTT. Translation: CASSFEAGVRTLHF.

This clonotype came up many times. The CDR3 DNA sequence: TGTGCCAGCAGCGCCGGACTAGCGGGAGGCTTCAACGAGCAGTACTTC. Encoded protein: CASSAGLAGGFNEQYF. The V gene is TRBV9, the J gene TRBJ2-7; 14 nucleotides agree with TRBD2. V shed 3 bases, J shed 5 bases, and the junction held 7 bases outside the gene matches. CDR3 length: 16 residues. Germline CDR1 and CDR2: SGDLS and YYNGEE.

The rearrangement links TRBV4-3 to TRBJ2-1, with a weak D call TRBD2 (5 bases). This CDR3 has 14 residues. Trimming cost V 7 bases and J 3 bases, with 13 bases left between them. Germline-derived CDR1 and CDR2 are LGHNA and YSLEER. Here the CDR3 DNA reads TGCGCCAGCACCCTTGAGCGGCACTACAATGAGCAGTTCTTC. Translated, it gives CASTLERHYNEQFF.

This rearrangement joins TRBV5-1 to TRBJ2-5; a possible D gene is TRBD1 (6 bases). V was cut by 3 bases and J by 5 bases, with 14 bases left in between. CDR3 length: 14 amino acids. Per germline, CDR1 SGHRS and CDR2 YFSETQ. The CDR3: CASSSYRVLETQYF. The CDR3 DNA reads TGCGCCAGCAGCTCATACAGGGTTCTCGAGACCCAGTACTTC.

Only a few counts were recorded for this clonotype. V usage is TRBV5-1 and J usage is TRBJ2-1; D gene ambiguous. There are 15 residues in the CDR3. Germline-derived CDR1 and CDR2 are SGHRS and YFSETQ. V was trimmed by 0 bases and J by 6 bases, leaving 13 bases between them. The CDR3 DNA is TGCGCCAGCAGCTTGGCCAAGGGCAGCCCCAATGAGCAGTTCTTC. Translation gives CASSLAKGSPNEQFF.

This clonotype was seen repeatedly, ten times or more. The gene calls are TRBV24-1 and TRBJ2-3, with 8 bases aligning to TRBD1. Trimming cost V 4 bases and J 1 base; bases outside gene matches: 3. The CDR3 sequence is 15 residues long. CDR1 is KGHDR and CDR2 is SFDVKD in the germline V gene. For the CDR3, the DNA is TGTGCCACCAGTGACCCGGGACAGGGCACAGATACGCAGTATTTT. Protein sequence: CATSDPGQGTDTQYF.

This clonotype was recorded many times. The V gene is TRBV12-3 or TRBV12-4, the J gene TRBJ2-3; 9 positions agree with TRBD1. The CDR3 extends over 14 amino acids. J was trimmed by 4 bases and V by 6 bases; bases with no gene match: 5. CDR3 nucleotides: TGTGCCAGCAGCAGGGACAGGGCGTCAGATACGCAGTATTTT. This gives the protein CASSRDRASDTQYF.

This clonotype was counted only a few times. V is TRBV7-8 and J is TRBJ1-1; D is undetermined. CDR1 and CDR2 from the germline V gene are SGHVS and FQNEAQ. Trimming shortened V by 2 bases and J by 7 bases, and 11 bases separated the two germline ends. The CDR3 totals 13 residues. CDR3 coding DNA: TGTGCCAGCAGCTTACAGCCTTGGGTTGAAGCTTTCTTT. This translates into CASSLQPWVEAFF.

The chain has TRBV5-5 and TRBJ2-7; 8 nucleotides agree with TRBD1. The V and J ends lost 0 bases and 6 bases, in that order; junction bases with no gene match: 8. The CDR3 runs 15 residues. Looked up from germline, CDR1 is SGHKS and CDR2 is YYEKEE (reference sequence). The CDR3 DNA follows: TGTGCCAGCAGCTTGGGTCAGGGGGCGGCCCTCGAGCAGTACTTC. Amino acid sequence: CASSLGQGAALEQYF. The whole variable domain, remainder taken from reference TRBV5-5 and TRBJ2-7, is DAGVTQSPTHLIKTRGQQVTLRCSPISGHKSVSWYQQVLGQGPQFIFQYYEKEERGRGNFPDRFSARQFPNYSSELNVNALLLGDSALYLCASSLGQGAALEQYFGPGTRLTVT.

The CDR3 DNA reads TGTGCCAGCAGCGACGCGCGGGGGGCCCGAATAGAAGCTTTCTTT. Encoded protein: CASSDARGARIEAFF. The chain carries TRBV7-9 and TRBJ1-1; a possible D gene is TRBD1 (6 bases). V was trimmed by 5 bases and J by 8 bases, leaving 21 bases between them. The CDR3 has 15 amino acids. CDR1 and CDR2 (germline): SEHNR, FQNEAQ (reference sequence).

This clonotype was counted a few times. The chain recombines TRBV6-5 with TRBJ2-7; possible D gene TRBD1, 6 bases. CDR1 is MNHEY, CDR2 SVGAGI, per germline. V was shortened by 7 bases and J by 3 bases, with 16 bases between the two germline ends. There are 14 residues in the CDR3. CDR3 region: CASKTGHGGYEQYF. The CDR3 nucleotides read TGTGCCAGCAAAACGGGACATGGGGGCTACGAGCAGTACTTC.

Points on this clonotype: The conserved phenylalanine or tryptophan is not found at the CDR3 terminus, so this likely reflects a read error. This sequence joins TRBV7-9 and TRBJ2-3; 10 nucleotides agree with TRBD2. V lost 7 bases, J lost 4 bases, and 11 bases stayed unmatched. Germline V gene data show CDR1 as SEHNR and CDR2 as FQNEAQ (reference sequence). This CDR3 spans 16 amino acids. The CDR3 DNA sequence: TGTGCCAGCACCCCTGGGGCTAGCGGGAGTGCAGATACGCAGTATTTA. Translation: CASTPGASGSADTQYL.

The chain combines TRBV18 with TRBJ2-5, with 11 bases fitting TRBD2. CDR1 is KGHSH and CDR2 is LQKENI in the germline V gene. V shed 0 bases and J 3 bases; nucleotides not matched to a gene: 9. CDR3 length: 18 amino acids. CDR3 in amino acids: CASSPPSGGALNEETQYF. In nucleotides, the CDR3 is TGTGCCAGCTCACCACCTAGCGGGGGGGCCCTAAACGAAGAGACCCAGTACTTC.

There are many counts of this clonotype. The DNA of the CDR3 is TGCAGTGCTAGGGAACTAGCGGGAGCCTACGAGCAGTACTTC. Translating gives CSARELAGAYEQYF. This sequence joins TRBV20-1 and TRBJ2-7, with 11 bases identical to TRBD2. The CDR3 has 14 residues. V lost 3 bases, J lost 2 bases, and 3 bases stayed unmatched. Per the germline V gene, CDR1 is DFQATT and CDR2 is SNEGSKA (reference sequence).

CDR3 in amino acids: CASSWGQIHEQYF. The CDR3 DNA reads as TGTGCCAGCAGTTGGGGACAGATCCACGAGCAGTACTTC. The chain carries TRBV12-3 or TRBV12-4 and TRBJ2-7; 7 positions match TRBD1. The ends lost 4 bases at V and 5 bases at J; junction bases unmatched: 5. This CDR3 is built from 13 residues.

This sequence joins TRBV4-3 and TRBJ2-1, with 7 bases fitting TRBD2. Per germline, CDR1 LGHNA and CDR2 YSLEER. V was clipped by 4 bases and J by 4 bases; unmatched bases: 13. The CDR3 spans 17 residues. The DNA for the CDR3 is TGCGCCAGCAGCCCCGAGTGGCATGCGGGAGTGTACAATGAGCAGTTCTTC. This codes for CASSPEWHAGVYNEQFF.

The V gene is TRBV7-9, the J gene TRBJ2-5; TRBD2 matches 8 bases. The trim removed 2 bases at V and 1 base at J, leaving 3 bases unmatched. CDR1 and CDR2 from the germline V gene are SEHNR and FQNEAQ (reference sequence). The CDR3 is made up of 15 amino acids. The CDR3 DNA sequence: TGTGCCAGCAGCTTACTTCGGGGGGGCCAAGAGACCCAGTACTTC. Its protein product is CASSLLRGGQETQYF.

This clonotype was found a few times. The chain joins TRBV7-9 to TRBJ2-2; TRBD1 matches at 7 bases. This CDR3 is 13 amino acids long. Looked up from germline, CDR1 is SEHNR and CDR2 is FQNEAQ (reference sequence). The V gene end was trimmed by 7 bases and the J gene end by 4 bases; junction bases not matched to a gene: 3. This CDR3 is CASNTGATGELFF. CDR3 nucleotides: TGTGCCAGCAATACAGGGGCCACCGGGGAGCTGTTTTTT.